The 9 T cell receptor beta chains reported below all come from one sample, sequenced in a study of post-analysis software for immune sequencing data. No cognate antigen is known for these TCRs. Study-wide points: Five or six TRBV segments were more frequent in patients than controls; TRBV5-6, TRBV5-1 and TRBV20-1 belonged to this group.

Unique molecular identifiers were present in the TCR beta cDNA libraries. TCRdb re-analysed the PCR reads in MiXCR, keeping a single row per CDR3 protein. The repertoire has 750,000 to 950,000 distinct CDR3 sequences, 35% to 55% of them found once; the top ten carry 4.9%. Sequenced material: blood. The receptors come from a girl aged 5 to 17 with multiple sclerosis.

A few counts support this clonotype. This rearrangement joins TRBV5-1 to TRBJ2-7, with TRBD2 identical over 7 bases. Trimming removed 9 bases from V and 3 bases from J; junction bases left unmatched: 12. This CDR3 has 14 amino acids. Germline values: CDR1 SGHRS, CDR2 YFSETQ. The chain's CDR3 is CATKGSSGNYEQYF. CDR3 coding DNA: TGCGCCACAAAAGGTTCTAGCGGAAACTACGAGCAGTACTTC.

This chain joins TRBV7-9 and TRBJ2-1, with 13 bases matching TRBD2. The CDR3 loop spans 15 amino acids. The germline CDR1 and CDR2 sequences are SEHNR and FQNEAQ (reference sequence). V shed 5 bases, J shed 9 bases, and the junction held 7 bases outside the gene matches. This CDR3 is CASSRGTSGKVEQFF. The CDR3 DNA follows: TGTGCCAGCAGCCGCGGGACTAGCGGGAAAGTTGAGCAGTTCTTC.

The chain uses TRBV18 and TRBJ2-1; 7 positions agree with TRBD2. Germline trimming cut 2 bases from V and 0 bases from J; bases unmatched to any gene: 7. This CDR3 is 17 amino acids long. Germline CDR1 reads KGHSH; CDR2 reads LQKENI. The DNA for the CDR3 is TGTGCCAGCTCACCAGGGACCGGGGGGAGCTCCTACAATGAGCAGTTCTTC. The encoded protein is CASSPGTGGSSYNEQFF.

The chain recombines TRBV19 with TRBJ2-7; possible D gene TRBD1, 7 bases. The CDR3 runs 14 residues. V shed 6 bases and J shed 2 bases, with 14 bases lying between them. CDR1 and CDR2 from the germline V gene are LNHDA and SQIVND (reference sequence). The CDR3 bases are TGTGCCAGTAGCTCGACAGGGAGGACCTACGAGCAGTACTTC. Translating gives CASSSTGRTYEQYF.

The rearrangement joins TRBV15 to TRBJ1-6; 7 bases agree with TRBD1. Trimming cost V 4 bases and J 4 bases; bases outside gene matches: 7. The CDR3 is 16 amino acids. The germline V gene has CDR1 LNHNV and CDR2 YYDKDF (reference sequence). The DNA of the CDR3 is TGTGCCACCAGCATAGACGGGACAGAATATAATTCACCCCTCCACTTT. Its translation: CATSIDGTEYNSPLHF.

The CDR3 loop reads CASSPWDNEQFF. DNA of the CDR3: TGTGCCAGCAGCCCATGGGACAATGAGCAGTTCTTC. The chain is built from TRBV7-9 and TRBJ2-1; D gene uncertain. Germline values: CDR1 SEHNR, CDR2 FQNEAQ (reference sequence). There are 12 residues in the CDR3. The V end lost 5 bases, the J end lost 5 bases, and 7 bases lay between the germline ends.

The chain combines TRBV25-1 with TRBJ2-1; no clear D. This CDR3 region has 18 residues. Germline V gene sequence: CDR1 MGHDK, CDR2 SYGVNS. Trimming stripped 2 bases from V and 0 bases from J, with 17 bases between. CDR3 in amino acids: CASSEQSGWGLSYNEQFF. In DNA form, the CDR3 reads TGTGCCAGCAGTGAACAATCGGGCTGGGGTCTCTCCTACAATGAGCAGTTCTTC.

The V gene is TRBV7-2, the J gene TRBJ2-3; TRBD2 matches at 8 bases. Germline CDR1 is SGHTA and CDR2 is FQGNSA. This CDR3 is built from 17 residues. V dropped 2 bases and J dropped 1; count of bases not matched to a gene: 8. CDR3 sequence: CASSLQFAGGRTDTQYF. CDR3 in DNA: TGTGCCAGCAGCTTACAGTTCGCGGGAGGCCGCACAGATACGCAGTATTTT.

The rearrangement uses TRBV12-3 or TRBV12-4 and TRBJ2-1, with 10 bases matching TRBD2. Unmatched junction bases numbered 10, after V lost 7 bases and J lost 7 bases. CDR3 length: 15 amino acids. The CDR3 is CASTDLAGDGNEQFF. The DNA for the CDR3 is TGTGCCAGCACCGATCTAGCGGGAGACGGGAATGAGCAGTTCTTC.